The T cell receptor (beta chain) described here comes from a study of neurological immune-mediated disorders. As for time point: longitudinal time-point 3. In TCRdb, the 5' RACE reads were re-called with MiXCR into one record per CDR3 protein. The profile shows more than 75,000 distinct CDR3 sequences, 4.3% of them singletons. This clonotype was seen at least ten times. Trimming cost V 2 bases and J 2 bases, with 10 bases left between them. This CDR3 spans 15 amino acids. Sequencing was carried out using PBMCs. The rearrangement uses TRBV12-3 or TRBV12-4 and TRBJ1-5, with D possibly matching TRBD1 (5 bases). The receptor comes from a woman in her sixties or seventies with multiple sclerosis. CDR3 sequence (DNA): TGTGCCAGCAGTTTATCAGGGATCGGCAATCAGCCCCAGCATTTT. Translation gives CASSLSGIGNQPQHF.